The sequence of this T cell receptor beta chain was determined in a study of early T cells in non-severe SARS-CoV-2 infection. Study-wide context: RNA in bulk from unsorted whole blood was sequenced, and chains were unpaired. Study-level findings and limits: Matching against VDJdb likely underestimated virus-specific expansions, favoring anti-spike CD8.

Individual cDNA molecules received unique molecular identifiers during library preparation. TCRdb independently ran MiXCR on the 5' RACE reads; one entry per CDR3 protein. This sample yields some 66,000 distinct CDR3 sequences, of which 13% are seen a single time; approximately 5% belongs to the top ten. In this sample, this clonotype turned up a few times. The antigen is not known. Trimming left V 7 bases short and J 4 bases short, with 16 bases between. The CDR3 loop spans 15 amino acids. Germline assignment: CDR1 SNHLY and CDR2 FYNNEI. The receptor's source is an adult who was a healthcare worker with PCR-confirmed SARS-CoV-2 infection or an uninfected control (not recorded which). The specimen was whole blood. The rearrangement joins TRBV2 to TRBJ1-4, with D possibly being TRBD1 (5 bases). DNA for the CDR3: TGTGCCAGCATGTACTGGGGGGACTTTAATGAAAAACTGTTTTTT. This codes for CASMYWGDFNEKLFF.